This T cell receptor beta chain was sequenced for a study of liver allograft versus peripheral blood T cells. For the study at large: Hepatic allograft T cell receptor repertoires were evaluated relative to those present in recipients' peripheral blood. Overall study results and limits: Within liver allografts, T cell receptor repertoires were reportedly different from those in peripheral blood.

TCRdb passed the reads through MiXCR, listing each CDR3 protein once. The sample contains 700 or so distinct CDR3 sequences, around 17% of which appear only once. For this clonotype: Its cognate antigen is unknown.

Germline V gives CDR1 DFQATT, CDR2 SNEGSKA (reference sequence). V was cut by 8 bases and J by 10 bases, with 21 bases left in between. This CDR3 is built from 13 residues. This receptor was obtained from a human patient who had a liver transplant. The graft donor may have given rise to some T cells. The chain couples TRBV20-1 to TRBJ2-1; tentative D call: TRBD1 (5 bases). The CDR3 region has the DNA TGCAGTTTCCGCCCCCAGGACAACTACGAGCAGTTCTTC. Its protein is CSFRPQDNYEQFF.